This T cell receptor beta chain came from a study of CD8 T cells in ankylosing spondylitis. Quantitative 5'-RACE with molecular barcodes produced the TCR beta libraries. TCRdb called the 5' RACE reads again in MiXCR, with one record for every CDR3 protein. This table has about 750,000 distinct CDR3 sequences, about 20% appearing once. Germline loops: CDR1 SGDLS, CDR2 YYNGEE. This CDR3 region has 12 residues. Trimming shortened V by 8 bases and J by 12 bases, and 15 bases separated the two germline ends. Overall study results and limits: A motif in TCR beta, a set of under ten highly homologous variants, appeared characteristic of ankylosing spondylitis blood.

This clonotype has a handful of counts. Its antigen is unidentified. The source is a male donor with ankylosing spondylitis. The sequencing input was blood, either unsorted or a sorted T cell fraction (not recorded which). The chain has TRBV9 and TRBJ1-6, with TRBD1 as a possible D gene (5 bases). As DNA, the CDR3 is TGTGCCAGTTCGGGACGAAACGGACCCCTCCACTTT. Protein: CASSGRNGPLHF.